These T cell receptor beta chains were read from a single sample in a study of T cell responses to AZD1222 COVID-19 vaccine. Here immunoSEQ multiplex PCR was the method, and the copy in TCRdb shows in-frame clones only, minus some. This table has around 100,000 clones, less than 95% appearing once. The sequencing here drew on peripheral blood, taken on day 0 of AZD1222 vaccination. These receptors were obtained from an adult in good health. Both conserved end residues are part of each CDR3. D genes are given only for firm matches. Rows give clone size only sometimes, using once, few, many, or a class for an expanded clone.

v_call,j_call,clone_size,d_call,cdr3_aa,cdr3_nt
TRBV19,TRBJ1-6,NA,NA,CASSREGGSSPLHF,TGTGCCAGTAGTAGAGAAGGGGGGAGTTCACCCCTCCACTTT
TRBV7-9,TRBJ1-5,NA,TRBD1,CASSLAETGGLGQPQHF,TGTGCCAGCAGCTTAGCCGAAACAGGGGGCTTGGGTCAGCCCCAGCATTTT
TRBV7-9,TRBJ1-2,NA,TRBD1,CASSLGQGSRYGYTF,TGTGCCAGCAGCTTGGGACAGGGGAGTCGATATGGCTACACCTTC
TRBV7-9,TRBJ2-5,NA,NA,CASSPPRGTQYF,TGTGCCAGCAGCCCCCCCAGGGGTACCCAGTACTTC
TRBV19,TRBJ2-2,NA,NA,CASSTPRANTGELFF,TGTGCCAGTAGTACCCCCAGGGCGAACACCGGGGAGCTGTTTTTT
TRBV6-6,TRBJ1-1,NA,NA,CASSPPSGNTEAFF,TGTGCCAGCAGCCCCCCGAGTGGGAACACTGAAGCTTTCTTT
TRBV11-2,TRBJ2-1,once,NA,CASSSYADRYEQFF,TGTGCCAGCAGCTCATACGCGGACCGGTATGAGCAGTTCTTC
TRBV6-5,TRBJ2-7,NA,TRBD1,CASRVGQGGYEQYF,TGTGCCAGCAGGGTGGGACAGGGGGGCTACGAGCAGTACTTC
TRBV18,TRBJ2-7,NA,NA,CASSPDHEQYF,TGTGCCAGCTCACCGGACCACGAGCAGTACTTC
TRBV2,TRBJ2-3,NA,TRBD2,CASSSPSGGSTDTQYF,TGTGCCAGCAGTTCACCGAGCGGGGGAAGCACAGATACGCAGTATTTT
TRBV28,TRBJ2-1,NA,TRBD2,CASSFRQGRGNNEQFF,TGTGCCAGCAGTTTTCGCCAAGGGCGGGGGAACAATGAGCAGTTCTTC
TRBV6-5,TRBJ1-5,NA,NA,CASSYQGPNQPQHF,TGTGCCAGCAGTTACCAGGGCCCTAATCAGCCCCAGCATTTT
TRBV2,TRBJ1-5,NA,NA,CASSGRNRAGQPQHF,TGTGCCAGCAGTGGTAGGAACCGAGCGGGTCAGCCCCAGCATTTT
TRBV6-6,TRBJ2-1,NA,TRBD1,CASSHTTSGGQFF,TGTGCCAGCAGCCATACAACTTCAGGGGGGCAGTTCTTC
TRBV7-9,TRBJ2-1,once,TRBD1,CASSLAPGGFYNEQFF,TGTGCCAGCAGCTTAGCACCAGGGGGCTTCTACAATGAGCAGTTCTTC
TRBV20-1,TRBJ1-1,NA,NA,CSATPGTEAFF,TGCAGTGCAACTCCGGGCACTGAAGCTTTCTTT
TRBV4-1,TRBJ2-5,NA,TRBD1,CASSQQRTGGQETQYF,TGCGCCAGCAGCCAGCAACGGACAGGGGGGCAAGAGACCCAGTACTTC
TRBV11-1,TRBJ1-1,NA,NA,CASSSDSRTEAFF,TGTGCCAGCAGCTCCGACAGCCGTACTGAAGCTTTCTTT
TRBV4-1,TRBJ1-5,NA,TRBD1,CASSQVAGRGGLELAQHF,TGCGCCAGCAGCCAAGTCGCAGGGAGAGGGGGCCTGGAGTTGGCCCAGCATTTT
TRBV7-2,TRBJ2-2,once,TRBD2,CASSSLPAGTRTGELFF,TGTGCCAGCAGCTCCCTCCCGGCCGGGACTAGGACCGGGGAGCTGTTTTTT
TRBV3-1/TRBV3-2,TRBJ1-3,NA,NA,CASSQGVIGNTIYF,TGTGCCAGCAGCCAAGGTGTGATTGGAAACACCATATATTTT
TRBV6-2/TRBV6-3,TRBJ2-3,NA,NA,CASSYSKWGEESDTQYF,TGTGCCAGCAGTTACTCGAAATGGGGGGAGGAATCGGATACGCAGTATTTT
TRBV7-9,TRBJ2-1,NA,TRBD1,CASSLGVGRGHNEQFF,TGTGCCAGCAGCTTAGGAGTCGGCAGGGGGCACAATGAGCAGTTCTTC
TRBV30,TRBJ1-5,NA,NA,CAWKAGANPNQPQHF,TGTGCCTGGAAGGCCGGTGCGAACCCGAATCAGCCCCAGCATTTT
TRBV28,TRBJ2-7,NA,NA,CASSSGQNYEQYF,TGTGCCAGCAGCTCGGGGCAGAACTACGAGCAGTACTTC
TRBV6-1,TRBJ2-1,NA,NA,CASSEDMGGDEQFF,TGTGCCAGCAGTGAAGATATGGGGGGTGATGAGCAGTTCTTC
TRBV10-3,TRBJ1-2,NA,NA,CAITYTEGYGYTF,TGTGCCATCACCTACACGGAGGGCTATGGCTACACCTTC
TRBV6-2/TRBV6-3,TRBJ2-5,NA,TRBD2,CASSYSASGGEETQYF,TGTGCCAGCAGTTACTCTGCTAGCGGGGGGGAAGAGACCCAGTACTTC
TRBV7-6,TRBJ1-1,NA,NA,CASSSTQGTEAFF,TGTGCCAGCAGCTCCACACAGGGAACTGAAGCTTTCTTT
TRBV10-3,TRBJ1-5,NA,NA,CAISEGLRSQPQHF,TGTGCCATCAGTGAGGGGTTAAGGAGTCAGCCCCAGCATTTT
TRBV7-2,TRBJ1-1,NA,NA,CASSLEGTKNTEAFF,TGTGCCAGCAGCTTAGAAGGGACCAAGAACACTGAAGCTTTCTTT
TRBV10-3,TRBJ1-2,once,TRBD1,CAISEGTALSYTF,TGTGCCATCAGTGAAGGGACAGCTCTCTCCTACACCTTC
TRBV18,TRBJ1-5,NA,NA,CASSPPGGGNQPQHF,TGTGCCAGCTCACCACCCGGAGGGGGCAATCAGCCCCAGCATTTT
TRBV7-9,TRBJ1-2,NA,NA,CASSLRNKEVYGYTF,TGTGCCAGCAGCTTAAGGAACAAAGAGGTATATGGCTACACCTTC
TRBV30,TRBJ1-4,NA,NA,CAWSGQGGEKLFF,TGTGCCTGGAGCGGGCAGGGTGGGGAAAAACTGTTTTTT
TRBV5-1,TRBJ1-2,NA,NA,CASSLSSNYGYTF,TGCGCCAGCAGCTTAAGCTCTAACTATGGCTACACCTTC
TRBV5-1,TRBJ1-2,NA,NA,CASSPTQGNYGYTF,TGCGCCAGCAGCCCCACCCAGGGAAACTATGGCTACACCTTC
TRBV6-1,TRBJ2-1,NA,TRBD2,CASSETGGGASYNEQFF,TGTGCCAGCAGTGAAACTGGCGGGGGGGCCTCCTACAATGAGCAGTTCTTC
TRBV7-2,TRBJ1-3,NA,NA,CASSLDSSGNTIYF,TGTGCCAGCAGCCTAGACAGCTCTGGAAACACCATATATTTT
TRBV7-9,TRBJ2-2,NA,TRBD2,CASSFTAGGLNTGELFF,TGTGCCAGCAGCTTCACGGCGGGAGGACTGAACACCGGGGAGCTGTTTTTT
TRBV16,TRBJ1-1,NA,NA,CASSRGRNTEAFF,TGTGCCAGCAGCCGTGGGAGGAACACTGAAGCTTTCTTT
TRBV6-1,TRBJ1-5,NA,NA,CASSGFSQSSNQPQHF,TGTGCCAGCAGTGGGTTCTCACAGAGTAGCAATCAGCCCCAGCATTTT
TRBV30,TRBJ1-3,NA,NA,CAWSARQSLSSDSPGNTIYF,TGTGCCTGGAGTGCCCGACAGTCCCTTAGCTCTGACAGCCCTGGAAACACCATATATTTT
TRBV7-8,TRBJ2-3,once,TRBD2,CASSLQRGGRDTQYF,TGTGCCAGCAGCTTACAGCGGGGGGGCCGGGATACGCAGTATTTT
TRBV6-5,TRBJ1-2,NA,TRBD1,CASTQRQGQNYGYTF,TGTGCCAGCACCCAAAGACAGGGGCAGAACTATGGCTACACCTTC